These 9 T cell receptor beta chains originate from one sample sequenced in a study of blood T cells in healthy people across ages. Then a second PCR, running about 6 to 12 cycles, was carried out with a sample-barcoded 5' primer and a J-beta primer mix. MiXCR was run by TCRdb on the 5' RACE reads, yielding one entry per CDR3 protein. The data contain 500,000 to 650,000 distinct CDR3 sequences, around 27% of them singletons. This same sample was also taken into another study, of T cells of mothers and their children.

The sequencing sample was made of blood. These receptors originate from a boy younger than 10 in good health.

This chain links TRBV9 with TRBJ2-5; a weak D match, TRBD2 (6 bases). The germline V gene encodes CDR1 SGDLS and CDR2 YYNGEE. With 0 bases removed from V and 1 base from J, the gap between germline ends came to 10 bases. CDR3 length: 15 amino acids. The DNA for the CDR3 is TGTGCCAGCAGCGTAGTCCCGGGGGTCCAAGAGACCCAGTACTTC. This encodes CASSVVPGVQETQYF. Filled out from reference TRBV9 and TRBJ2-5, the complete variable domain reads DSGVTQTPKHLITATGQRVTLRCSPRSGDLSVYWYQQSLDQGLQFLIQYYNGEERAKGNILERFSAQQFPDLHSELNLSSLELGDSALYFCASSVVPGVQETQYFGPGTRLLVL.

This clonotype has just a few counts. The chain has TRBV27 and TRBJ1-5, with D perhaps matching TRBD1 (6 bases). This CDR3 contains 15 residues. CDR1 MNHEY and CDR2 SMNVEV come from the germline V gene (reference sequence). Between the trimmed V and J ends, which lost 5 bases and 0 bases, there was a span of 11 bases. The DNA of the CDR3 is TGTGCCAGCAGTCAGGACAGCTATAGCAATCAGCCCCAGCATTTT. This gives the protein CASSQDSYSNQPQHF.

The chain joins TRBV13 to TRBJ1-2; 12 nucleotides line up with TRBD1. V dropped 6 bases and J dropped 4; count of bases not matched to a gene: 9. CDR1 and CDR2 (germline): PRHDT, FYEKMQ (reference sequence). The length of the CDR3 is 16 residues. The CDR3 reads CASSRGTGGAFYGYTF. The CDR3 bases are TGTGCCAGCAGTCGAGGGACAGGGGGCGCTTTCTATGGCTACACCTTC.

This clonotype showed up just a few times. The CDR3 loop is CASSEIATALWNSPLHF. CDR3 nucleotide sequence: TGTGCCAGCAGTGAAATCGCGACAGCCCTGTGGAATTCACCCCTCCACTTT. The gene calls are TRBV2 and TRBJ1-6, with D possibly matching TRBD1 (5 bases). Trimming pared 2 bases from V and 7 bases from J, leaving 18 bases between. CDR1 SNHLY and CDR2 FYNNEI come from the germline V gene. The CDR3 runs 17 residues.

V and J are TRBV25-1 and TRBJ2-3; the match to TRBD2 covers 9 bases. V lost 7 bases and J lost 3; bases outside the gene matches: 5. CDR1 MGHDK and CDR2 SYGVNS come from the germline V gene. The CDR3 loop spans 14 amino acids. The CDR3 DNA reads as TGTGCCAGCACGGGGCGGGGGGGAACAGATACGCAGTATTTT. Translating it yields CASTGRGGTDTQYF.

This clonotype was seen ten or more times. The rearrangement joins TRBV29-1 to TRBJ2-5; D gene uncertain. The germline gives CDR1 SQVTM, CDR2 ANQGSEA. The germline V and J ends were trimmed by 4 bases and 0 bases, with 9 bases remaining between them. This CDR3 has 13 amino acids. CDR3 sequence (DNA): TGCAGCGTTGGTCGGCAGTACCAAGAGACCCAGTACTTC. It codes for CSVGRQYQETQYF.

The CDR3 DNA reads TGTGCCAGCTCACCCTATAGTGTAAGGTCCTACAATGAGCAGTTCTTC. Its translation is CASSPYSVRSYNEQFF. This chain connects TRBV18 to TRBJ2-1; D gene ambiguous. CDR3 length: 16 residues. Germline-derived CDR1 and CDR2 are KGHSH and LQKENI. Trimming shortened V by 3 bases and J by 1 base, and 13 bases separated the two germline ends.

This clonotype was counted between two and nine times. This chain connects TRBV7-2 to TRBJ1-2, with a tentative D call TRBD1 (5 bases). Germline V CDR1 and CDR2: SGHTA, FQGNSA. Trimming left V 5 bases short and J 5 bases short, with 18 bases between. This CDR3 contains 15 residues. Here the CDR3 reads CASSPTRAGGYGYTF. The CDR3 DNA reads TGTGCCAGCAGCCCAACCCGGGCGGGGGGATATGGCTACACCTTC.

This clonotype appeared once. This rearrangement joins TRBV4-1 to TRBJ1-2, with D possibly matching TRBD1 (6 bases). CDR1 and CDR2 (germline): MGHRA, YSYEKL. The V gene lost 0 bases and the J gene lost 8 bases, with 13 bases spanning the gap. The CDR3 length is 14 residues. The CDR3 coding sequence is TGCGCCAGCAGCCAAGAACACAGGGCGGGGGGCTACACCTTC. Translating it yields CASSQEHRAGGYTF.